The 19 T cell receptor beta chains given below trace back to one sample, sequenced in a study of T cell repertoires in cytomegalovirus infection (dated by TCRdb to about 2019). This specimen's treatment or condition label, interpreted: in vitro stimulation with specific CMV peptide epitopes to enrich CMV-specific T cells. Their cognate antigens are unknown. TCRdb records Illumina HiSeq 1500 as the sequencer. TCRdb reanalyzed the raw reads on its own, using fastp at Q25 for trimming and MiXCR for clone calling, and kept in-frame beta chains. CDR3 protein sequences are deduplicated, and each keeps its most common genes and DNA. Here the sample has about 830,000 distinct CDR3 sequences; less than 35% occur a single time. The ten largest make up roughly an eighth of the sample. The sequencing here drew on cultured CD8+ T cells from PBMCs, taken from culture after CMV antigen stimulation. These TCRs come from a human donor in good health (CMV status not recorded). Some clones in this sample may be carry-over from other donors' samples.

This clonotype has more than one count but fewer than ten. The chain combines TRBV10-3 with TRBJ1-2; D unresolved. V was pared by 9 bases and J by 4 bases, with 24 bases between. Germline CDR1 and CDR2: ENHRY and SYGVKD. CDR3 length equals 16 residues. The CDR3 here is CAMRTAAPRVGYGYTF. DNA for the CDR3: TGTGCCATGCGGACCGCCGCCCCCCGAGTTGGCTATGGCTACACCTTC.

The rearrangement joins TRBV5-6 to TRBJ2-7; TRBD1 matches 9 bases. The trim removed 2 bases at V and 3 bases at J, leaving 3 bases unmatched. The CDR3 has 14 amino acids. Per the germline V gene, CDR1 is SGHDT and CDR2 is YYEEEE. CDR3 amino acids: CASSLGTGYYEQYV. The CDR3 bases are TGTGCCAGCAGCTTAGGGACAGGGTACTACGAGCAGTACGTC.

This clonotype was seen a few times. The rearrangement links TRBV6-6 to TRBJ1-2; D gene uncertain. CDR1 is MNHNY, CDR2 SVGAGI, per germline (reference sequence). The CDR3 runs 13 residues. V gave up 7 bases and J gave up 2 bases, with 11 bases separating them. In nucleotides, the CDR3 is TGTGCCAGCATCCGCCAGGAGAACTATGGCTACACCTTC. Protein: CASIRQENYGYTF.

This clonotype was recorded a few times. The CDR3 spells CASSYGHRVGYEQYV. Written as DNA, the CDR3 is TGTGCCAGCAGTTACGGACACAGGGTCGGCTACGAGCAGTACGTC. V and J are TRBV6-2 or TRBV6-3 and TRBJ2-7; D perhaps matches TRBD1 (6 bases). CDR3 length: 15 amino acids. V dropped 2 bases and J dropped 3 bases, with 14 bases sitting between them. CDR1 and CDR2 (germline): MNHEY, SVGEGT.

This clonotype was counted between two and nine times. The chain is built from TRBV19 and TRBJ2-1; D is ambiguous. Germline values: CDR1 LNHDA, CDR2 SQIVND (reference sequence). V dropped 9 bases and J dropped 1 base, with 10 bases sitting between them. The CDR3 spans 13 residues. For the CDR3, the DNA is TGTGCCAGCAGCATCCGGTCCTACAATGAGCAGTTCTTC. Its translation: CASSIRSYNEQFF.

This clonotype showed up just once. The V call is TRBV2, the J call TRBJ2-7; TRBD2 is a possible D gene (5 bases). Germline loops: CDR1 SNHLY, CDR2 FYNNEI. This CDR3 contains 10 residues. The CDR3 coding sequence is TGTGTCAGCACGGGGTTCAGGCAGTACGTC. The encoded protein is CVSTGFRQYV.

The chain links TRBV11-2 to TRBJ1-1; 10 bases align to TRBD1. This CDR3 comprises 15 residues. J was trimmed by 5 bases and V by 4 bases; bases with no gene match: 7. Germline CDR1 is SGHAT and CDR2 is FQNNGV. In DNA form, the CDR3 reads TGTGCCAGCAGCTCACCCGGGACAGGGGTTACTGAAGCTTTCTTT. It codes for CASSSPGTGVTEAFF.

This clonotype showed up just a few times. The chain recombines TRBV7-8 with TRBJ1-1; no firm D call. Between the trimmed V and J ends, which lost 1 base and 5 bases, there was a span of 14 bases. The CDR3 runs 15 residues. Germline-derived CDR1 and CDR2 are SGHVS and FQNEAQ. This chain's CDR3 is CASSLVGNLGTEAFF. CDR3 nucleotides: TGTGCCAGCAGCTTAGTCGGCAACCTGGGAACTGAAGCTTTCTTT.

This chain joins TRBV7-9 and TRBJ2-5; 7 bases match TRBD2. The CDR3 is made up of 14 amino acids. The V segment lost 4 bases and the J segment 3 bases; nucleotides outside the gene matches: 5. CDR1 and CDR2 (germline): SEHNR, FQNEAQ (reference sequence). As DNA, the CDR3 is TGTGCCAGCAGCTCCGGACTAGTGGAAGAGACCCAGTACTTC. Translating gives CASSSGLVEETQYF.

This clonotype was seen a few times. V and J are TRBV5-1 and TRBJ1-1, with D possibly TRBD1 on 6 matching bases. Germline-derived CDR1 and CDR2 are SGHRS and YFSETQ. The CDR3 runs 14 residues. V was pared by 6 bases and J by 0 bases, with 12 bases between. CDR3 amino acids: CASNYRDMNTEAFF. DNA for the CDR3: TGCGCCAGCAACTACAGGGATATGAACACTGAAGCTTTCTTT.

This clonotype has just a few counts. The chain carries TRBV19 and TRBJ2-1; TRBD2 aligns across 9 bases. CDR3 length: 15 residues. With 3 bases clipped from V and 2 bases from J, the junction kept 2 bases outside the gene matches. Germline CDR1 and CDR2: LNHDA and SQIVND (reference sequence). CDR3 region: CASSMLAGTYNEQFF. The CDR3, as DNA: TGTGCCAGTAGTATGCTAGCGGGGACCTACAATGAGCAGTTCTTC. The whole variable domain, remainder taken from reference TRBV19 and TRBJ2-1, is DGGITQSPKYLFRKEGQNVTLSCEQNLNHDAMYWYRQDPGQGLRLIYYSQIVNDFQKGDIAEGYSVSREKKESFPLTVTSAQKNPTAFYLCASSMLAGTYNEQFFGPGTRLTVL.

This clonotype occurred many times. CDR3 protein: CASSLGGASNQPQHF. The CDR3, as DNA: TGTGCCAGCAGTTTAGGAGGGGCTAGCAATCAGCCCCAGCATTTT. V gene TRBV27 combines with J gene TRBJ1-5; D may be TRBD1 (5 bases). Per germline, CDR1 MNHEY and CDR2 SMNVEV (reference sequence). V lost 2 bases to trimming and J lost 0 bases, with 8 bases between them. The CDR3 runs 15 residues.

This chain links TRBV12-3 or TRBV12-4 with TRBJ1-3; D remains unclear. This CDR3 spans 14 amino acids. Trimming took off 5 bases at V and 1 base at J, with 9 bases between the two ends. Here the CDR3 reads CASSMKGSGNTIYF. CDR3 DNA sequence: TGTGCCAGCAGTATGAAAGGGTCTGGAAACACCATATATTTT.

This chain uses TRBV7-6 with TRBJ2-1; TRBD1 agrees at 9 bases. V shed 0 bases and J 6 bases; nucleotides not matched to a gene: 0. Germline assignment: CDR1 SGHVS and CDR2 FNYEAQ. CDR3 length: 14 amino acids. CDR3 in amino acids: CASSLAGQGNEQFF. CDR3 nucleotide sequence: TGTGCCAGCAGCTTAGCGGGACAGGGCAATGAGCAGTTCTTC.

This clonotype appeared a few times. This chain connects TRBV6-2 or TRBV6-3 to TRBJ2-7, with TRBD2 matching over 7 bases. After removal of 6 bases from V and 6 bases from J, the junction contained 5 bases not matched to a gene. Germline V gives CDR1 MNHEY, CDR2 SVGEGT. This CDR3 contains 12 residues. This CDR3 reads CASSQTSREQYV. Written as DNA, the CDR3 is TGTGCCAGCAGCCAGACTAGCCGCGAGCAGTACGTC.

This clonotype was detected many times. The chain is built from TRBV7-9 and TRBJ1-3; D not resolved. Germline V lookup: CDR1 SEHNR, CDR2 FQNEAQ (reference sequence). Trimming left V 6 bases short and J 2 bases short, with 8 bases between. CDR3 length: 13 residues. CDR3 protein: CASSSPTGNTIYF. The CDR3 DNA is TGTGCCAGCAGTTCGCCGACTGGAAACACCATATATTTT.

The CDR3 DNA is TGTGCCAGCAGTTCGCCCGAGAGAGATGAAAAACTGTTTTTT. This sequence encodes CASSSPERDEKLFF. The chain carries TRBV27 and TRBJ1-4; D is unresolved. The CDR3 spans 14 residues. The V gene's germline CDR1 is MNHEY and CDR2 SMNVEV (reference sequence). V was trimmed by 4 bases and J by 6 bases, leaving 12 bases between them.

This clonotype has more than one count but fewer than ten. The rearrangement uses TRBV7-9 and TRBJ1-5; 8 bases are shared with TRBD1. CDR1 and CDR2 (germline): SEHNR, FQNEAQ (reference sequence). The CDR3 loop spans 15 amino acids. V was pared by 5 bases and J by 4 bases, with 7 bases of the junction left unmatched. CDR3 residues: CASSRGGQDNQPQHF. The CDR3 nucleotides read TGTGCCAGCAGCCGGGGGGGACAGGATAATCAGCCCCAGCATTTT.

The chain employs TRBV4-1 and TRBJ1-1, with 8 bases matching TRBD1. The junction had 4 bases not matched to a gene; V was cut back by 2 bases and J by 5 bases. Germline CDR1 and CDR2: MGHRA and YSYEKL. The CDR3 covers 14 residues. For the CDR3, the DNA is TGCGCCAGCAGCCAAACGACAGGGGTGACTGAAGCTTTCTTT. This encodes CASSQTTGVTEAFF.